This T cell receptor (beta chain) was sequenced during a study of OX40 agonist ivuxolimab in advanced cancers. Study-level information: The patients received ivuxolimab by intravenous route every 2 weeks at 0.01 to 10 mg/kg. People who had prior anti-PD-1, anti-PD-L1 or anti-CTLA-4 therapy could take part, and roughly 40% had some. Participants averaged roughly 57 years of age (range roughly 20 to 90) and were around 80% male.

This clone was seen a single time. Excluded were patients having autoimmune disease history or systemic immunosuppression. Clones were sequenced by immunoSEQ multiplex PCR, and TCRdb holds only the in-frame ones, with some missing. The sample contains about 89,000 clones, 70% to 90% of which appear only once. V lost 3 bases and J lost 3, with 10 bases in between. CDR1 SGHDT and CDR2 YYEEEE come from the germline V gene. The CDR3 length is 14 residues. This TCR derives from an adult with an advanced solid tumor such as melanoma, head and neck, liver or kidney cancer. The specimen was CD4+ or CD8+ T cells sorted from blood, collected in a trial of the OX40 agonist ivuxolimab. This chain links TRBV5-6 with TRBJ1-5, with a tentative D call TRBD1 (6 bases). The chain's CDR3 is CASSSQGFNQPQHF. The CDR3, as DNA: TGTGCCAGCAGCTCACAGGGATTCAATCAGCCCCAGCATTTT.